This T cell receptor (beta chain) was found in a study of CD8+CD57+ T cells in acquired aplastic anemia. Points from the study as a whole: Patients and controls shared about 27 CD8+ CDR3 sequences.

Profiles of TCR beta VDJ and CDR3 were generated from a genomic DNA template. TCRdb called the reads again in MiXCR, with one record for every CDR3 protein. The table lists hundreds of thousands of distinct CDR3 sequences, over 25% of them singletons. Selection for sequencing was limited to patients who had shown CD8+CD57+ cell expansion by flow cytometry. Patients uniformly had severe acquired aplastic anemia. This clonotype was recorded many times. Antigen unknown. Sequenced sample: sorted CD4+, CD8+, or CD8+CD57+ T cells (not recorded which) from PBMCs. The TCR was taken from a human donor with aplastic anemia.

This CDR3 reads CASSEGNGPNYGYTF. CDR3 nucleotides: TGTGCCAGCAGTGAAGGCAACGGTCCAAACTATGGCTACACCTTC. This chain connects TRBV6-1 to TRBJ1-2; D is uncertain. The CDR3 is made up of 15 amino acids. Looked up from germline, CDR1 is MNHNS and CDR2 is SASEGT. The germline V and J ends were trimmed by 1 base and 2 bases, with 11 bases remaining between them.